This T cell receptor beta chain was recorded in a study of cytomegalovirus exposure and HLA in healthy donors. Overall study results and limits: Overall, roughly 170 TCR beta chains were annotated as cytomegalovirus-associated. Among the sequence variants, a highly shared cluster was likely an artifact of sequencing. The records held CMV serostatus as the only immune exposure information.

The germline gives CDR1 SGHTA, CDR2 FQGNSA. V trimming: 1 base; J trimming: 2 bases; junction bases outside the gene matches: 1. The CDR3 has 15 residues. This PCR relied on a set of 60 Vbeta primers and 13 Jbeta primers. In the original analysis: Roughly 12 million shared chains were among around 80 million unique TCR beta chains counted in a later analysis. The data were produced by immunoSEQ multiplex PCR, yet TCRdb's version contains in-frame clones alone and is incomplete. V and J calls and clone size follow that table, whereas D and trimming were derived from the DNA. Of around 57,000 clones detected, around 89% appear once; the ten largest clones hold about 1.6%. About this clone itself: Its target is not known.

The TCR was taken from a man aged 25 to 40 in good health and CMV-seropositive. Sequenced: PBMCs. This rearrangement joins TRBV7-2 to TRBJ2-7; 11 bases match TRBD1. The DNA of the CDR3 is TGTGCCAGCAGCTTAGGGGGACAGGGGGCCTACGAGCAGTACTTC. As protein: CASSLGGQGAYEQYF.